The rows below give T cell receptor beta chains drawn from one sample of a study of T cell changes during pregnancy in multiple sclerosis. Profiling relied on immunoSEQ multiplex PCR, and the TCRdb table lists in-frame clones only, not all of them. The profile shows about 64,000 clones, more than 90% of them singletons. The starting material was peripheral blood, obtained in the second trimester of pregnancy. The receptors here all came from a female donor with multiple sclerosis, enrolled in a pregnancy study. CDR3s include the opening cysteine and the closing phenylalanine or tryptophan. D genes are given only for firm matches. Expanded clones are given a class, and other clones once, few, many or no size at all.

V gene,D gene,J gene,clone size,CDR3 protein,CDR3 DNA
TRBV19,TRBD2,TRBJ2-4,.,CASSTRGLAGERAKNIQYF,TGTGCCAGTAGTACCCGGGGACTAGCGGGAGAAAGAGCCAAAAACATTCAGTACTTC
TRBV5-1,TRBD1,TRBJ1-1,.,CASSHPDREAFF,TGCGCCAGCAGCCATCCGGACAGGGAAGCTTTCTTT
TRBV5-4,TRBD1,TRBJ1-1,.,CASSSTGVNTEAFF,TGTGCCAGCAGCTCGACAGGGGTGAACACTGAAGCTTTCTTT
TRBV6-4,.,TRBJ1-2,.,CATSDGYGYTF,TGTGCCACCTCCGACGGGTATGGCTACACCTTC
TRBV7-9,TRBD2,TRBJ2-7,once,CASSWVGGDEQYF,TGTGCCAGCAGCTGGGTTGGGGGGGACGAGCAGTACTTC
TRBV20-1,.,TRBJ2-5,.,CSASYEETQYF,TGCAGTGCTAGCTACGAAGAGACCCAGTACTTC
TRBV7-2,TRBD2,TRBJ2-7,once,CASSLVFSSGNSYEQYF,TGTGCCAGCAGCTTAGTCTTCTCTAGCGGGAACTCCTACGAGCAGTACTTC
TRBV4-2,TRBD1,TRBJ2-2,.,CASSPKSTGDETGELFF,TGTGCCAGCAGCCCTAAATCGACAGGGGATGAGACCGGGGAGCTGTTTTTT
TRBV5-6,.,TRBJ1-4,.,CASSLGQTNEKLFF,TGTGCCAGCAGCTTGGGACAAACTAATGAAAAACTGTTTTTT
TRBV4-3,TRBD1,TRBJ2-7,.,CASSQSGTGAYEQYF,TGCGCCAGCAGCCAATCCGGGACAGGGGCCTACGAGCAGTACTTC
TRBV27,.,TRBJ2-7,.,CASMSSYEQYF,TGTGCCAGCATGAGCTCCTACGAGCAGTACTTC
TRBV11-2,.,TRBJ2-1,.,CAGLERESNEQFF,TGTGCCGGATTAGAACGGGAGTCAAATGAGCAGTTCTTC
TRBV12-5,.,TRBJ2-5,.,CASGLDGIFRETQYF,TGTGCTAGTGGTTTGGACGGGATCTTTAGGGAGACCCAGTACTTC
TRBV6-5,TRBD2,TRBJ2-1,.,CASLGGRADEQFF,TGTGCCAGTTTGGGCGGGAGGGCGGACGAGCAGTTCTTC
TRBV5-1,TRBD1,TRBJ2-5,once,CASSFGTGGYQETQYF,TGCGCCAGCAGCTTCGGGACAGGGGGCTACCAAGAGACCCAGTACTTC
TRBV5-1,.,TRBJ2-7,.,CASSLALGGEQYF,TGCGCCAGCAGCTTGGCCCTCGGGGGCGAGCAGTACTTC
TRBV5-4,.,TRBJ2-7,.,CASSLTGLGQSEQYF,TGTGCCAGCAGCTTGACAGGCCTAGGGCAGTCCGAGCAGTACTTC
TRBV5-1,.,TRBJ2-2,.,CASSLTGPNTGELFF,TGCGCCAGCAGCTTGACAGGGCCGAACACCGGGGAGCTGTTTTTT
TRBV5-1,.,TRBJ2-5,few,CASMIRGFYGETQYF,TGCGCCAGCATGATCAGGGGTTTTTACGGAGAGACCCAGTACTTC
TRBV5-1,.,TRBJ2-3,.,CASSLERTDTQYF,TGCGCCAGCAGCTTGGAGCGGACAGATACGCAGTATTTT
TRBV5-1,TRBD2,TRBJ2-1,.,CASSFGSTGGGSNEQFF,TGCGCCAGCAGCTTCGGATCAACGGGAGGGGGGTCCAATGAGCAGTTCTTC
TRBV7-2,TRBD2,TRBJ2-5,.,CASSPRERETQYF,TGTGCCAGCAGCCCGCGGGAGCGAGAGACCCAGTACTTC
TRBV28,TRBD2,TRBJ2-7,.,CASSPPGLARYEQYF,TGTGCCAGCAGTCCCCCGGGACTAGCGAGATACGAGCAGTACTTC
TRBV7-2,TRBD1,TRBJ1-4,once,CASSPAGTGREKLFF,TGTGCCAGCAGTCCCGCCGGGACAGGGAGGGAAAAACTGTTTTTT